This passage covers 8 T cell receptor beta chains from one sample sequenced in a study of blood T cell repertoires in COVID-19. Method: immunoSEQ multiplex PCR; TCRdb's copy keeps in-frame clones and lacks some. Of around 160,000 clones in the sample, around 81% are singletons; the top ten hold roughly 6%. Sequencing input: PBMCs or T cells enriched from blood (not recorded which). The receptors come from a man aged 40-49 years who had recovered from COVID-19.

The chain uses TRBV19 and TRBJ2-1, with 11 bases fitting TRBD2. Trimming cost V 5 bases and J 9 bases; bases outside gene matches: 9. This CDR3 has 15 residues. Per the germline V gene, CDR1 is LNHDA and CDR2 is SQIVND (reference sequence). The CDR3 sequence is CASSVGLAGPSEQFF. In nucleotides, the CDR3 is TGTGCCAGTAGTGTTGGACTAGCGGGCCCCAGTGAGCAGTTCTTC.

This clone was observed a few times. The CDR3 nucleotides read TGTGCCAGCAGTTTTACCGGGACAGGGGGCTACGAGCAGTACTTC. As protein: CASSFTGTGGYEQYF. V is TRBV28 and J is TRBJ2-7; TRBD1 matches 11 bases. In germline, CDR1 is MDHEN, CDR2 SYDVKM. With 3 bases clipped from V and 3 bases from J, the junction kept 4 bases outside the gene matches. The CDR3 is made up of 15 amino acids.

This clone was detected only once. The V gene is TRBV7-3, the J gene TRBJ1-1, with TRBD1 matching over 9 bases. The CDR3 consists of 16 residues. J gave up 7 bases and V 6 bases, and 15 bases lay outside the gene matches. Germline CDR1 and CDR2: SGHTA and FQGTGA. CDR3 nucleotide sequence: TGTGCCAGCAGTTTTGACAGGGGGGCTCAGGGTGGTGAAGCTTTCTTT. Its translation is CASSFDRGAQGGEAFF.

In its sample, this clone was seen a few times. The chain carries TRBV27 and TRBJ1-2, with 10 positions matching TRBD1. This CDR3 has 15 residues. V lost 5 bases, J lost 2 bases, and 5 bases stayed unmatched. Germline lookup yields CDR1 MNHEY and CDR2 SMNVEV (reference sequence). Here the CDR3 reads CASSPWTGGNYGYTF. In DNA, the CDR3 is TGTGCCAGCAGTCCCTGGACAGGGGGAAACTATGGCTACACCTTC.

The V and J genes are TRBV14 and TRBJ1-2, with 9 bases fitting TRBD1. Losses at the gene ends were 4 bases for V and 4 bases for J; bases not matched to a gene: 7. Germline CDR1 reads SGHDN; CDR2 reads FVKESK. The CDR3 contains 15 residues. The CDR3 loop is CASSPGQGISYGYTF. CDR3 sequence (DNA): TGTGCCAGCAGCCCGGGACAGGGAATAAGCTATGGCTACACCTTC.

This chain connects TRBV2 to TRBJ1-1, with D perhaps TRBD1 (5 bases). The V and J ends lost 6 bases and 0 bases respectively, with 14 bases between them. CDR3 length: 15 residues. The germline V gene encodes CDR1 SNHLY and CDR2 FYNNEI. The CDR3 spells CASSPRVLMNTEAFF. In DNA, the CDR3 is TGTGCCAGCAGCCCCAGGGTTCTCATGAACACTGAAGCTTTCTTT.

The sample holds a few counts of this clone. The chain has TRBV5-5 and TRBJ1-2; the D gene is possibly TRBD1 (5 bases). This CDR3 has 16 amino acids. The germline CDR1 and CDR2 sequences are SGHKS and YYEKEE (reference sequence). V lost 1 base to trimming and J lost 4 bases, with 17 bases between them. The CDR3, as DNA: TGTGCCAGCAGCTTGTCGGAGACAGCAGTTTTCTATGGCTACACCTTC. Its protein is CASSLSETAVFYGYTF. Together with reference TRBV5-5 and TRBJ1-2, the CDR3 gives the full variable domain: DAGVTQSPTHLIKTRGQQVTLRCSPISGHKSVSWYQQVLGQGPQFIFQYYEKEERGRGNFPDRFSARQFPNYSSELNVNALLLGDSALYLCASSLSETAVFYGYTFGSGTRLTVV.

This clone came up many times. The rearrangement uses TRBV19 and TRBJ2-7; D unclear. The V end was cut by 5 bases, the J end by 3 bases, with 11 bases between. This CDR3 contains 13 residues. Germline CDR1 is LNHDA and CDR2 is SQIVND (reference sequence). DNA of the CDR3: TGTGCCAGTAGTGCGAACGACAACTACGAGCAGTACTTC. This codes for CASSANDNYEQYF.